Below are 8 T cell receptor beta chains sequenced from a single sample in a study of neoadjuvant anti-PD-1 for oral cavity cancer. TCRdb's table, derived via immunoSEQ multiplex PCR, lists solely in-frame clones and lacks some. The data show about 14,000 clones, under 85% seen once. As for time point: after neoadjuvant nivolumab, at surgical resection. The sequences come from PBMCs, collected after nivolumab (anti-PD-1) treatment. The receptors shown here come from a person aged 35 to 85 with oral cavity squamous cell carcinoma.

In DNA form, the CDR3 reads TGCGCCAGCAGCTTGTCCGACAGCAACACCGGGGAGCTGTTTTTT. Translating it yields CASSLSDSNTGELFF. V and J are TRBV5-1 and TRBJ2-2; a weak D match, TRBD1 (5 bases). Per germline, CDR1 SGHRS and CDR2 YFSETQ. The CDR3 totals 15 residues. V dropped 1 base and J dropped 2 bases, with 9 bases sitting between them. The entire variable domain, with the rest obtained from reference TRBV5-1 and TRBJ2-2, is as follows: KAGVTQTPRYLIKTRGQQVTLSCSPISGHRSVSWYQQTPGQGLQFLFEYFSETQRNKGNFPGRFSGRQFSNSRSEMNVSTLELGDSALYLCASSLSDSNTGELFFGEGSRLTVL.

This chain connects TRBV4-2 to TRBJ2-5, with D perhaps TRBD1 (5 bases). Per the germline V gene, CDR1 is LGHNA and CDR2 is YNFKEQ. The CDR3 is made up of 16 amino acids. V shed 0 bases and J shed 5 bases, with 16 bases lying between them. CDR3 protein: CASSQDIDSLGETQYF. CDR3 sequence (DNA): TGTGCCAGCAGCCAAGATATCGACAGTTTAGGGGAGACCCAGTACTTC.

The rearrangement joins TRBV7-9 to TRBJ2-7; maybe TRBD1 (6 bases). Germline CDR1 and CDR2: SEHNR and FQNEAQ (reference sequence). This CDR3 comprises 14 residues. V lost 5 bases to trimming and J lost 5 bases, with 16 bases between them. CDR3 region: CASSSRVPGDEQYF. The CDR3 coding sequence is TGTGCCAGCAGCAGCAGGGTCCCAGGGGACGAGCAGTACTTC.

The V gene is TRBV30, the J gene TRBJ2-3, with 11 positions matching TRBD2. Germline V gives CDR1 GTSNPN, CDR2 SVGIG (reference sequence). The CDR3 consists of 17 residues. V shed 0 bases, J shed 11 bases, and the junction held 16 bases outside the gene matches. The CDR3 reads CAWSVLGGTSGSFMQYF. CDR3 DNA sequence: TGTGCCTGGAGTGTACTAGGCGGAACTAGCGGGAGTTTCATGCAGTATTTT.

A single count supports this clone. The V gene is TRBV6-1, the J gene TRBJ1-5; no clear D. Germline assignment: CDR1 MNHNS and CDR2 SASEGT. This CDR3 has 14 amino acids. Trimming stripped 0 bases from V and 1 base from J, with 4 bases between. CDR3 nucleotides: TGTGCCAGCAGTGAAGCCGACAGCAATCAGCCCCAGCATTTT. Encoded protein: CASSEADSNQPQHF.

This chain uses TRBV9 with TRBJ1-1; maybe TRBD1 (5 bases). Trimming removed 0 bases at V and 8 bases at J, with 11 bases between. The CDR3 runs to 13 residues. Germline-derived CDR1 and CDR2 are SGDLS and YYNGEE. This CDR3 reads CASSVATQGEAFF. The CDR3 nucleotides are TGTGCCAGCAGCGTAGCTACCCAGGGAGAAGCTTTCTTT.

V usage is TRBV13 and J usage is TRBJ2-7; D is possibly TRBD1 or TRBD2 (5 bases each). From germline, CDR1 is PRHDT and CDR2 FYEKMQ (reference sequence). V gave up 7 bases and J gave up 4 bases, with 14 bases separating them. There are 13 residues in the CDR3. The CDR3 bases are TGTGCCAGCACCGTAAGAGGGGATTACGAGCAGTACTTC. Translated: CASTVRGDYEQYF.

The chain uses TRBV2 and TRBJ2-7; no firm D call. The V end lost 4 bases, the J end lost 4 bases, and 5 bases lay between the germline ends. The CDR3 has 11 residues. From germline, CDR1 is SNHLY and CDR2 FYNNEI. CDR3 sequence: CASSGQYEQYF. CDR3 bases: TGTGCCAGCAGTGGTCAGTACGAGCAGTACTTC.